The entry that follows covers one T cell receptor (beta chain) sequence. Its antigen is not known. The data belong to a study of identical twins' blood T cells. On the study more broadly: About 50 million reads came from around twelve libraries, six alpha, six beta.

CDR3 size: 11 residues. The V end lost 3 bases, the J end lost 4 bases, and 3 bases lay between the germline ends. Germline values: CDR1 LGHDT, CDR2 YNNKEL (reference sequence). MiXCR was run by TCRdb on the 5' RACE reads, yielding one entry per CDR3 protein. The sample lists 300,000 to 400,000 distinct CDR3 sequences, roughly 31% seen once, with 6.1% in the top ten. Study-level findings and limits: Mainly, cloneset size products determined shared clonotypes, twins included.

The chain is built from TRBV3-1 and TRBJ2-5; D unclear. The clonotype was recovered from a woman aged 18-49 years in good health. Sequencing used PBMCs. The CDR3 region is CASSHRETQYF. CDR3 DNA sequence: TGTGCCAGCAGCCATAGAGAGACCCAGTACTTC.